A single sample gave rise to the 25 T cell receptor beta chains below, sequenced in a study of blood T cell repertoires in COVID-19. Using immunoSEQ multiplex PCR, the repertoire was profiled, and TCRdb retains in-frame clones only, with some absent. The sample carries around 150,000 clones, about 90% recorded once. Sequencing used peripheral blood. The receptor source for this set is a man aged 25 to 40 with COVID-19, enrolled during active disease.

This clone turned up a few times. This chain connects TRBV4-2 to TRBJ2-1; TRBD2 agrees at 7 bases. The CDR3 runs to 17 residues. The germline gives CDR1 LGHNA, CDR2 YNFKEQ. V trimming: 1 base; J trimming: 8 bases; junction bases outside the gene matches: 14. CDR3 sequence: CASSQAAAGTNIHEQFF. CDR3 bases: TGTGCCAGCAGCCAAGCCGCGGCCGGGACTAACATCCATGAGCAGTTCTTC.

The chain combines TRBV7-9 with TRBJ2-7, with a tentative D call TRBD2 (6 bases). From germline, CDR1 is SEHNR and CDR2 FQNEAQ (reference sequence). V lost 5 bases and J lost 1, with 15 bases in between. The length of the CDR3 is 15 residues. The CDR3 spells CASSPLKSGSYEQYF. DNA of the CDR3: TGTGCCAGCAGCCCCCTGAAAAGCGGGTCCTACGAGCAGTACTTC.

The genes are TRBV30 and TRBJ2-7, with TRBD2 matching over 7 bases. CDR3 size: 13 residues. Trimming took 4 bases from V and 3 from J; bases not matched to a gene: 6. From germline, CDR1 is GTSNPN and CDR2 SVGIG (reference sequence). The CDR3 DNA is TGTGCCTGGACCCCGGGGAGGGGCTACGAGCAGTACTTC. Amino acids: CAWTPGRGYEQYF. The variable domain in full, with the rest retrieved from reference TRBV30 and TRBJ2-7, is SQTIHQWPATLVQPVGSPLSLECTVEGTSNPNLYWYRQAAGRGLQLLFYSVGIGQISSEVPQNLSASRPQDRQFILSSKKLLLSDSGFYLCAWTPGRGYEQYFGPGTRLTVT.

The chain recombines TRBV19 with TRBJ1-1; D possibly corresponds to TRBD1 (6 bases). The CDR3 is 15 residues long. Trimming stripped 3 bases from V and 4 bases from J, with 15 bases between. CDR1 and CDR2 from the germline V gene are LNHDA and SQIVND (reference sequence). CDR3 sequence: CASSIAGARGTEAFF. The DNA of the CDR3 is TGTGCCAGTAGTATTGCGGGGGCGCGCGGCACTGAAGCTTTCTTT.

V is TRBV4-1 and J is TRBJ1-3; D is perhaps TRBD1 (6 bases). CDR1 is MGHRA and CDR2 is YSYEKL in the germline V gene. The CDR3 is made up of 15 amino acids. Between the trimmed V and J ends, which lost 0 bases and 4 bases, there was a span of 10 bases. The CDR3 reads CASSQDRGSGNTIYF. The CDR3 coding sequence is TGCGCCAGCAGCCAAGACAGGGGCTCAGGAAACACCATATATTTT.

V and J are TRBV4-3 and TRBJ2-1; 12 bases match TRBD1. The trim removed 1 base at V and 8 bases at J, leaving 3 bases unmatched. The CDR3 runs 15 residues. Germline-derived CDR1 and CDR2 are LGHNA and YSLEER. CDR3 nucleotide sequence: TGCGCCAGCAGCCAAGTGGGACAGGGGGCGTATGAGCAGTTCTTC. Its protein product is CASSQVGQGAYEQFF.

The gene calls are TRBV3-1 (or the pseudogene TRBV3-2) and TRBJ2-7; 9 bases map to TRBD1. CDR1 and CDR2 (germline): LGHDT, YNNKEL (reference sequence). The CDR3 is made up of 16 amino acids. J lost 2 bases, V lost 4 bases, and 9 bases had no gene match. The DNA for the CDR3 is TGTGCCAGCAGCCGTATGGGACAGGGAGTCCCCTACGAGCAGTACTTC. Encoded protein: CASSRMGQGVPYEQYF.

DNA for the CDR3: TGCGCCAGCAGTACAGGGGGCTACGAGCAGTACTTC. It yields the protein CASSTGGYEQYF. This chain uses TRBV5-1 with TRBJ2-7; 8 nucleotides match TRBD1. Germline CDR1 is SGHRS and CDR2 is YFSETQ. The CDR3 sequence is 12 residues long. Trimming removed 5 bases from V and 3 bases from J; junction bases left unmatched: 1.

The chain couples TRBV7-2 to TRBJ2-3; TRBD1 matches at 10 bases. The CDR3 covers 15 residues. V was clipped by 5 bases and J by 3 bases; unmatched bases: 5. CDR1 and CDR2 (germline): SGHTA, FQGNSA. DNA of the CDR3: TGTGCCAGCAGCGCTGACAGGGGGCAAACAGATACGCAGTATTTT. Translating gives CASSADRGQTDTQYF.

The CDR3 sequence is CASSVVAGASYEQYF. The CDR3 coding sequence is TGTGCCAGCAGCGTAGTCGCGGGGGCCTCCTACGAGCAGTACTTC. The chain has TRBV9 and TRBJ2-7; possible D gene TRBD2, 7 bases. The CDR3 consists of 15 residues. Germline CDR1 reads SGDLS; CDR2 reads YYNGEE. Trimming left V 0 bases short and J 0 bases short, with 10 bases between.

J is TRBJ1-4 and V is TRBV7-3; a weak D match, TRBD1 (5 bases). CDR1 and CDR2 from the germline V gene are SGHTA and FQGTGA. Trimming cost V 11 bases and J 4 bases, with 14 bases left between them. The CDR3 is 13 amino acids. In nucleotides, the CDR3 is TGTGCCCGACTCCAGGGCCTTAATGAAAAACTGTTTTTT. Protein: CARLQGLNEKLFF.

The genes are TRBV19 and TRBJ1-2; D gene uncertain. The germline CDR1 and CDR2 sequences are LNHDA and SQIVND (reference sequence). V was cut by 3 bases and J by 5 bases, with 10 bases left in between. The CDR3 totals 13 residues. The CDR3 sequence: CASSILGGYGYTF. DNA of the CDR3: TGTGCCAGTAGTATCCTAGGTGGATATGGCTACACCTTC.

The chain couples TRBV5-8 to TRBJ2-1, with 7 bases aligning to TRBD1. The ends lost 4 bases at V and 6 bases at J; junction bases unmatched: 13. The CDR3 runs to 16 residues. Germline V gene lookup returns CDR1 SGHTS and CDR2 YDEGEE. DNA for the CDR3: TGTGCCAGCAGCCTCACCGGGACAGTTCTTATCAATGAGCAGTTCTTC. Translated: CASSLTGTVLINEQFF.

Here the CDR3 DNA reads TGTGCCAGCAGCCAAACAGGGCCCTTCACTGAAGCTTTCTTT. It is translated as CASSQTGPFTEAFF. The chain uses TRBV14 and TRBJ1-1, with D possibly matching TRBD1 (6 bases). CDR3 length: 14 amino acids. Trimming pared 2 bases from V and 4 bases from J, leaving 11 bases between. Germline V lookup: CDR1 SGHDN, CDR2 FVKESK.

This clone was counted a single time. CDR3 loop: CASSTGHRAYEQYF. In nucleotides, the CDR3 is TGTGCCAGTAGTACGGGACACAGAGCCTACGAGCAGTACTTC. The chain links TRBV19 to TRBJ2-7; a weak D match, TRBD1 (6 bases). The germline V gene has CDR1 LNHDA and CDR2 SQIVND (reference sequence). This CDR3 comprises 14 residues. The V end was cut by 4 bases, the J end by 2 bases, with 12 bases between. Filled out from reference TRBV19 and TRBJ2-7, the complete variable domain reads DGGITQSPKYLFRKEGQNVTLSCEQNLNHDAMYWYRQDPGQGLRLIYYSQIVNDFQKGDIAEGYSVSREKKESFPLTVTSAQKNPTAFYLCASSTGHRAYEQYFGPGTRLTVT.

The chain links TRBV19 to TRBJ1-1, with 8 bases lining up with TRBD1. J lost 7 bases, V lost 4 bases, and 8 bases had no gene match. The CDR3 length is 14 residues. Germline loops: CDR1 LNHDA, CDR2 SQIVND (reference sequence). In DNA, the CDR3 is TGTGCCAGTAGTAATTACAGGGGGACAGGTGAAGCTTTCTTT. It specifies CASSNYRGTGEAFF.

The chain couples TRBV6-1 to TRBJ1-3; D perhaps matches TRBD1 (5 bases). The germline V and J ends were trimmed by 7 bases and 4 bases, with 11 bases remaining between them. The CDR3 has 13 residues. Germline CDR1 is MNHNS and CDR2 is SASEGT. In DNA, the CDR3 is TGTGCCAGCATGGGGCAGGGAGGAAACACCATATATTTT. It yields the protein CASMGQGGNTIYF.

This clone has just one count. The V gene is TRBV9, the J gene TRBJ2-2, with 9 bases that match TRBD1. Losses at the gene ends were 4 bases for V and 0 bases for J; bases not matched to a gene: 4. The CDR3 totals 16 residues. Germline V gene data show CDR1 as SGDLS and CDR2 as YYNGEE. CDR3 protein: CASSLWDRANTGELFF. CDR3 coding DNA: TGTGCCAGCAGCTTATGGGACAGGGCGAACACCGGGGAGCTGTTTTTT.

The chain has TRBV19 and TRBJ1-1, with 7 positions matching TRBD1. J gave up 5 bases and V 5 bases, and 5 bases lay outside the gene matches. Germline assignment: CDR1 LNHDA and CDR2 SQIVND (reference sequence). The CDR3 is 13 residues long. The CDR3 reads CASSFNRGTEAFF. The CDR3 coding sequence is TGTGCCAGTAGTTTTAACAGGGGAACTGAAGCTTTCTTT.

V gene TRBV6-5 combines with J gene TRBJ1-1; TRBD1 matches at 7 bases. From germline, CDR1 is MNHEY and CDR2 SVGAGI. This CDR3 comprises 13 residues. Germline trimming cut 5 bases from V and 4 bases from J; bases unmatched to any gene: 4. The CDR3 nucleotides are TGTGCCAGCAGTAAACAGGGGCCCACTGAAGCTTTCTTT. This encodes CASSKQGPTEAFF.

V gene TRBV3-1 (or the pseudogene TRBV3-2) combines with J gene TRBJ1-1; TRBD1 matches at 9 bases. CDR1 is LGHDT, CDR2 YNNKEL, per germline (reference sequence). The CDR3 has 16 residues. Trimming removed 0 bases from V and 12 bases from J; junction bases left unmatched: 14. The CDR3 is CASSQDGGQGFWMTFF. The CDR3 DNA reads TGTGCCAGCAGCCAAGATGGGGGACAGGGCTTTTGGATGACTTTCTTT.

The chain combines TRBV10-3 with TRBJ1-2; 8 nucleotides match TRBD1. V was clipped by 7 bases and J by 4 bases; unmatched bases: 5. The germline V gene encodes CDR1 ENHRY and CDR2 SYGVKD. The length of the CDR3 is 13 residues. The CDR3 region has the DNA TGTGCCATCACAAGGACAGGGAGCTATGGCTACACCTTC. Translating gives CAITRTGSYGYTF.

This chain links TRBV7-3 with TRBJ1-1, with 10 bases fitting TRBD1. V was pared by 4 bases and J by 8 bases, with 7 bases of the junction left unmatched. Per germline, CDR1 SGHTA and CDR2 FQGTGA. CDR3 length equals 14 residues. The chain's CDR3 is CASSSGTGDGEAFF. The CDR3 DNA follows: TGTGCCAGCAGCTCCGGGACAGGGGACGGGGAAGCTTTCTTT.

V gene TRBV6-4 combines with J gene TRBJ1-4; 7 bases line up with TRBD1. The CDR3 has 17 residues. CDR1 is MRHNA, CDR2 SNTAGT, per germline. V gave up 7 bases and J gave up 7 bases; unmatched junction bases: 18. The CDR3 sequence is CASIVRDSVIDVEKLFF. The CDR3 coding sequence is TGTGCCAGCATTGTTCGGGACAGCGTTATTGATGTTGAAAAACTGTTTTTT.

J is TRBJ2-1 and V is TRBV11-3; 8 bases are a match to TRBD1. Germline values: CDR1 SGHNT, CDR2 YENEEA. V was pared by 3 bases and J by 7 bases, with 5 bases of the junction left unmatched. The CDR3 length is 14 residues. CDR3 sequence (DNA): TGTGCCAGCAGCTTCGGACAGGGATCGAATGAGCAGTTCTTC. This encodes CASSFGQGSNEQFF.